The rows below give T cell receptor beta chains drawn from one sample of a study of T cells in Graves' hyperthyroidism and ophthalmopathy. In TCRdb, the multiplex PCR reads were re-called with MiXCR into one record per CDR3 protein. Of hundreds of thousands of distinct CDR3 sequences listed, 15% to 20% were seen once; the top ten hold around 3.3%. Sequenced input: blood. The receptors here all came from a woman aged 40 to 50 with Graves' ophthalmopathy. CDR3s include the opening cysteine and the closing phenylalanine or tryptophan. The D gene is left open where the match is weak. A clone size is listed for some rows: how often the clone was seen (once, few, many), or a class if it is expanded.

j_gene	d_gene	abundance	v_gene	CDR3nt	CDR3aa
TRBJ2-7	-	-	TRBV6-5	TGTGCCAGCGTTGCATTGGGGGGCGAGCAGTACTTC	CASVALGGEQYF
TRBJ2-1	-	few	TRBV12-3/TRBV12-4	TGTGCCAGCAGTTTAGGGACCAACGACAATGAGCAGTTCTTC	CASSLGTNDNEQFF
TRBJ2-7	-	many	TRBV18	TGTGCCAGCTCACCACCGTGGGGAGACGAGCAGTACTTC	CASSPPWGDEQYF
TRBJ2-1	TRBD2	many	TRBV10-3	TGTGCCATCAGTGAACTAGCGACCCGCTCCTACAATGAGCAGTTCTTC	CAISELATRSYNEQFF
TRBJ1-3	-	few	TRBV20-1	TGCAGTGCTAGTCTGGGAACGGGGAACACCATATATTTT	CSASLGTGNTIYF
TRBJ2-3	TRBD1	-	TRBV10-3	TGTGCCATCAGGGGACAGTCCACAGATACGCAGTATTTT	CAIRGQSTDTQYF
TRBJ2-1	-	once	TRBV4-1	TGCGCCAGCAGCCAAGATCGAAACGTGAGGCAGTTCTTC	CASSQDRNVRQFF
TRBJ2-2	TRBD2	few	TRBV4-1	TGCGCCAGCAGTCGACTAGCGGGAGGGGGGGAGCTGTTTTTT	CASSRLAGGGELFF
TRBJ2-7	-	many	TRBV2	TGTGCCAGCAGCGTATTAAGAGAGCAGTACTTC	CASSVLREQYF
TRBJ2-3	-	many	TRBV12-3/TRBV12-4	TGTGCCAGCAGTTTGGATTCCTGGGATACGCAGTATTTT	CASSLDSWDTQYF
TRBJ2-6	-	-	TRBV12-3/TRBV12-4	TGTGCCAGCAGTGTTACGGGGGCGGCTGGGGCCAACGTCCTGACTTTC	CASSVTGAAGANVLTF
TRBJ2-3	TRBD2	many	TRBV3-1	TGTGCCAGCAGCCAACAAGGCCGGGGGGGCCCGCAGTATTTT	CASSQQGRGGPQYF
TRBJ2-5	TRBD2	few	TRBV5-4	TGTGCCAGCAGCTTGGCTAGCGGGACGGGGGAGACCCAGTACTTC	CASSLASGTGETQYF
TRBJ1-4	-	many	TRBV3-1	TGTGCCAGCAGCCAAGAGGGGCAAGTCAATGAAAAACTGTTTTTT	CASSQEGQVNEKLFF
TRBJ2-3	TRBD2	-	TRBV4-2	TGTGCCAGCAGCTTCGGGACTAGCGGAAACACAGATACGCAGTATTTT	CASSFGTSGNTDTQYF
TRBJ2-1	TRBD2	few	TRBV12-3/TRBV12-4	TGTGCCAGCACGGGTACTAGCGGGAGTTCCCTCTCCTACAATGAGCAGTTCTTC	CASTGTSGSSLSYNEQFF
TRBJ1-2	TRBD1	few	TRBV5-6	TGTGCCAGCAGTTTGGACAGGGAGGGGTACACCTTC	CASSLDREGYTF
TRBJ2-1	TRBD2	-	TRBV5-1	TGCGCCAGCAGCCTGAGCGGGAGGGCCAATAATGAGCAGTTCTTC	CASSLSGRANNEQFF
TRBJ2-3	TRBD1	many	TRBV6-6	TGTGCCAGCAGTTCCGGGACAGGGGGCCCAGATACGCAGTATTTT	CASSSGTGGPDTQYF
TRBJ2-7	TRBD1	-	TRBV6-1	TGTGCCAGCAGTGAAGCAGCGACAGGGATGTACGAGCAGTACTTC	CASSEAATGMYEQYF
TRBJ1-4	-	-	TRBV28	TGTGCCGGCAGTTTCGCGGGGGGCAACGAAAAACTGTTTTTT	CAGSFAGGNEKLFF
TRBJ1-5	TRBD1	few	TRBV27	TGTGCCAGCGCGACGGGGACAGCTAATCAGCCCCAGCATTTT	CASATGTANQPQHF
TRBJ2-2	-	-	TRBV15	TGTGCCACCGCCGAGATTGCGTGGACCGGGGAGCTGTTTTTT	CATAEIAWTGELFF
TRBJ1-6	-	many	TRBV2	TGTGCCAGCGGTACTCAGGGTAGCAATTCACCCCTCCACTTT	CASGTQGSNSPLHF
TRBJ1-1	TRBD1	many	TRBV6-1	TGTGCCAGCAGTCGCGGGACAGCTGAAGCTTTCTTT	CASSRGTAEAFF
TRBJ2-1	-	many	TRBV2	TGTGCCAGCAGTGGGGTATCCTACAATGAGCAGTTCTTC	CASSGVSYNEQFF
TRBJ2-1	TRBD2	-	TRBV5-1	TGCGCCAGCAGCCCGATGACTAGCGGGTCGTCTTGGAATGAGCAGTTCTTC	CASSPMTSGSSWNEQFF
TRBJ1-6	-	many	TRBV30	TGTGCCTGGAGTAGGACGACCGGAGGTAATTCACCCCTCCACTTT	CAWSRTTGGNSPLHF
TRBJ1-5	TRBD1	many	TRBV6-1	TGTGCCAGCATACAACAGGGGGCGGAAAGTCAGCCCCAGCATTTT	CASIQQGAESQPQHF
TRBJ2-7	-	-	TRBV4-1	TGCGCCAGCAGCCCGACTCGGGACGGCTACGAGCAGTACTTC	CASSPTRDGYEQYF
TRBJ2-7	TRBD2	-	TRBV2	TGTGCCAGCAGCGGGACTAGCGGGATGTACGAGCAGTACTTC	CASSGTSGMYEQYF
TRBJ2-5	-	-	TRBV5-4	TGTGCCAGCAGCACCCCTCTAGCGCCCCAAGAGACCCAGTACTTC	CASSTPLAPQETQYF
TRBJ1-5	TRBD1	-	TRBV7-9	TGTGCCGTCCAGACAGGGGGCCAGCCCCAGCATTTT	CAVQTGGQPQHF
TRBJ2-1	TRBD2	many	TRBV20-1	TGCAGTGCTACGGCGGGAGTGTTGAATGAGCAGTTCTTC	CSATAGVLNEQFF